This T cell receptor beta chain was found in a study of blood T cells in healthy people across ages. Sample-barcoded 5' priming and a J-beta primer mix drove a second PCR of about 6 to 11 cycles. TCRdb independently ran MiXCR on the 5' RACE reads; one entry per CDR3 protein. The data hold approximately 1.5 million distinct CDR3 sequences, with approximately 42% observed a single time. The CDR3 has 12 residues. The germline CDR1 and CDR2 sequences are ENHRY and SYGVKD. Trimming left V 6 bases short and J 7 bases short, with 7 bases between. Material: blood. This TCR was sampled from a young woman in good health. J is TRBJ1-6 and V is TRBV10-3; D uncertain. The CDR3 protein is CAISERNSPLHF. The CDR3 nucleotides read TGTGCCATCAGCGAACGGAATTCACCCCTCCACTTT.